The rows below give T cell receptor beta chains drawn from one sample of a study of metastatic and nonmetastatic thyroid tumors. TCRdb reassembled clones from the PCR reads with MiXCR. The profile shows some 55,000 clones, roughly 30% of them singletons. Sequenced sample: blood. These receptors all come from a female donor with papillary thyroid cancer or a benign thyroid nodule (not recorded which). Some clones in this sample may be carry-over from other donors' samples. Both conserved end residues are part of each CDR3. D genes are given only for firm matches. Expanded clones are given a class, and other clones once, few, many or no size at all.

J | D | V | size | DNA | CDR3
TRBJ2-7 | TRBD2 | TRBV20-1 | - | TGCAGTGCCCGAAAGCGGGATTTCTCCTACGAGCAGTACTTC | CSARKRDFSYEQYF
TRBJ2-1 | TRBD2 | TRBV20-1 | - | TGCAGTGCTGGCACCCCGGGACTAGGCATTGGCAATGAGCAGTTCTTC | CSAGTPGLGIGNEQFF
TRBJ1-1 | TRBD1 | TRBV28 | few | TGTGCCAGCAGTTACCCGGGGACAGGGAACACTGAAGCTTTCTTT | CASSYPGTGNTEAFF
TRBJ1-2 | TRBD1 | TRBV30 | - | TGTGCCTGGAGGAAGGGGGCCTCTAACTATGGCTACACCTTC | CAWRKGASNYGYTF
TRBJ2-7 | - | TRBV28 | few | TGTGCCAGCAGCTCAGGGTGCCGGGAGCAGTACTTC | CASSSGCREQYF
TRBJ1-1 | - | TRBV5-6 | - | TGTGCCAGCAGCCCGGCGAGGGCCGCTATACCTGAAGCTTTCTTT | CASSPARAAIPEAFF
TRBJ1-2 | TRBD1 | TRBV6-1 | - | TGTGCCAGCAGTGCACAGGGGGCTGGCTACACCTTC | CASSAQGAGYTF
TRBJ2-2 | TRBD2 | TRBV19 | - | TGTGCCAGTAGTAGGACTAGCGGGAAAGTTAAAATGAACACCGGGGAGCTGTTTTTT | CASSRTSGKVKMNTGELFF
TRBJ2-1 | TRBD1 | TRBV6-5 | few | TGTGCCAGCAGTTACTCGGGACAGGCAGAGCAGTTCTTC | CASSYSGQAEQFF
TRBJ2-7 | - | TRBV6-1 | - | TGTGCCAGCAGTGGATGGTACGAGCAGTACTTC | CASSGWYEQYF
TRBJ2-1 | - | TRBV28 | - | TGTGCCAGCAGTTTGGGGGCCTTCCAGTTCTTC | CASSLGAFQFF
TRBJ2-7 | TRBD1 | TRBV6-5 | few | TGTGCCAGCAGTTACAACAGGGGACACGAGCAGTACTTC | CASSYNRGHEQYF
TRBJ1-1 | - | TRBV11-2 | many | TGTGCCAGCAGCTTGGGGAGAAACACTGAAGCTTTCTTT | CASSLGRNTEAFF
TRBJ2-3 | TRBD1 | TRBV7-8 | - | TGTGCCAGCAGCTTGGGAGGGACAGGGTATCCAGATACGCAGTATTTT | CASSLGGTGYPDTQYF
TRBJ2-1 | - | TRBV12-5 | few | TGTGCTAGTGGCAAAGGCCGTGACAATGAGCAGTTCTTC | CASGKGRDNEQFF
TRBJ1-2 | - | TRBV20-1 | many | TGCAGTGCTAGAGGCCGATATGGCTACACCTTC | CSARGRYGYTF
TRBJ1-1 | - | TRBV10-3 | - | TGTGCCATCAGTGAGTCGCCTGGCGCTAACACTGAAGCTTTCTTT | CAISESPGANTEAFF
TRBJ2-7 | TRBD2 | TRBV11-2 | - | TGTGCCAGCAGTCCTCCGGGGGGGGGCGGATCCACCTACGAGCAGTACTTC | CASSPPGGGGSTYEQYF
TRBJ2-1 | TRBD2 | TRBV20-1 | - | TGCAGTGCTAGAGGTCTCATAGGCGGGAGTTCCTACAATGAGCAGTTCTTC | CSARGLIGGSSYNEQFF
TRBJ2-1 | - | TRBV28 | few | TGTGCCAGCAGTTTATACGCGGACAGCTCCTACAATGAGCAGTTCTTC | CASSLYADSSYNEQFF
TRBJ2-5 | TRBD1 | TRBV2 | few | TGTGCCAGCAGTGAGGGGGCAGGGGGCGGAGAGACCCAGTACTTC | CASSEGAGGGETQYF
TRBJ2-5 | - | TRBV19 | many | TGTGCCAGTAGTATAGTCAGGGAAGAGACCCAGTACTTC | CASSIVREETQYF
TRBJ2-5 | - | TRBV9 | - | TGTGCCAGCAGCCGAGGAGGAGGGTGGGAAGAGACCCAGTACTTC | CASSRGGGWEETQYF
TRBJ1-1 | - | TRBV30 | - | TGTGCCTCCCGGGGGAGGGGGAACACTGAAGCTTTCTTT | CASRGRGNTEAFF
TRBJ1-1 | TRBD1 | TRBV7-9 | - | TGTGCCAGCAGCTCCCAAGGGGGCCACACTGAAGCTTTCTTT | CASSSQGGHTEAFF
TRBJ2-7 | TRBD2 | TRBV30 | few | TGTGCCTGGAGTGAGGGGTTAGCGGGAGACGAGCAGTACTTC | CAWSEGLAGDEQYF
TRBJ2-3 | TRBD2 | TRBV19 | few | TGTGCCTCCAAGAGCGGGAGGGCCTCGGATACGCAGTATTTT | CASKSGRASDTQYF
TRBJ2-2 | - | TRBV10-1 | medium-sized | TGCGCCAGCAGTGAGACGTATACCGGGGAGCTGTTTTTT | CASSETYTGELFF
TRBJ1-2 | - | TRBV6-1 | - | TGTGCCAGCAGGCCAAGGGCAGACTATCTCTATGGCTACACCTTC | CASRPRADYLYGYTF
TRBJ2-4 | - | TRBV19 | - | TGTGCCAGTAGCGACACGGACCCAGCCAAAAACATTCAGTACTTC | CASSDTDPAKNIQYF
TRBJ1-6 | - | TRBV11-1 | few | TGTGCCAGCAGCGTACGGGGAAATAATTCACCCCTCCACTTT | CASSVRGNNSPLHF
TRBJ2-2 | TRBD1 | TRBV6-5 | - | TGTGCCAGCAGTTCCGGGACAGATAGCACCGGGGAGCTGTTTTTT | CASSSGTDSTGELFF
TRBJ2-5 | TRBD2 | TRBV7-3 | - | TGTGCCAGCAGCGCCCCCGGGGGGGACCGAGAAGAGACCCAGTACTTC | CASSAPGGDREETQYF
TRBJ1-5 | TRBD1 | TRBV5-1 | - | TGCGCCAGCAGCCCGGGACAGGATAAACAGCCCCAGCATTTT | CASSPGQDKQPQHF
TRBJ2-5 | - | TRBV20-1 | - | TGCAGTGCTGAACGAGCGCCTACCCAGTACTTC | CSAERAPTQYF
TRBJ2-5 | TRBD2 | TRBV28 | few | TGTGCCAGCAGTGCCGGGGGGGCCGAGACCCAGTACTTC | CASSAGGAETQYF
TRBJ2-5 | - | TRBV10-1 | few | TGCGCCAGCATAGGGGTGGAAACCCAGTACTTC | CASIGVETQYF
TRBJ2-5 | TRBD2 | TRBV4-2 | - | TGTGCCAGCAGCCAGGGGCTAGCGGACCAAGAGACCCAGTACTTC | CASSQGLADQETQYF
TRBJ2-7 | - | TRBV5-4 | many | TGTGCCAGCAGCTTCTGGAGCTACGAGCAGTACTTC | CASSFWSYEQYF
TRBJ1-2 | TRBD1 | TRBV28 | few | TGTGCCAGCAGTTCATACAGGGGGCCGGGTGGCTACACCTTC | CASSSYRGPGGYTF
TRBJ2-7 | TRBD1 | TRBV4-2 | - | TGTGCCAGCAGCCAAGATATCGGGTTTCGGGACAGATTCAACGAGCAGTACTTC | CASSQDIGFRDRFNEQYF
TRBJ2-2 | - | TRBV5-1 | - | TGCGCCAGCAGCTTGATTGGTTCCGGGGAGCTGTTTTTT | CASSLIGSGELFF
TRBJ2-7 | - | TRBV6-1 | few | TGTGCCAGCAGCAGGCCCCCCTCCTACGAGCAGTACTTC | CASSRPPSYEQYF
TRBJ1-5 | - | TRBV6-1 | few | TGTGCCAGCACGATACAGGGCGGGAATCAGCCCCAGCATTTT | CASTIQGGNQPQHF
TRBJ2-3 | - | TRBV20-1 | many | TGCAGTGCTCGTAAAGGCGACACTATCACAGATACGCAGTATTTT | CSARKGDTITDTQYF
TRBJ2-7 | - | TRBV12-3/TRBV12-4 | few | TGTGCCAGACCGACAGTTGCCTACGAGCAGTACTTC | CARPTVAYEQYF